This T cell receptor (beta chain) came from a study of T cell responses to AZD1222 COVID-19 vaccine. In regard to this clone: Its antigen is unknown.

With V trimmed by 0 bases and J by 7 bases, 0 bases remained unmatched. Germline V gene lookup returns CDR1 MNHEY and CDR2 SVGEGT. CDR3 length: 14 residues. Points from the study as a whole: Distributed over spike, vaccine-associated CD4 TCRs predominated at 160-218 and 743-854. Nearly half of spike-specific TCRs reportedly target unmutated variant regions. After the peak T cell response, and only then, were repertoires sampled.

Some clones are missing from TCRdb's copy, which holds only in-frame ones; the method was immunoSEQ multiplex PCR. This table holds 150,000 to 180,000 clones, 86% found once. This TCR was sampled from an adult in good health. V is TRBV6-2 or TRBV6-3 and J is TRBJ2-1; 10 bases map to TRBD2. This specimen consisted of peripheral blood, obtained on day 0 of MenACWY control vaccination. As DNA, the CDR3 is TGTGCCAGCAGTTACTCGACTAGCGGGAATGAGCAGTTCTTC. Translation gives CASSYSTSGNEQFF.